Below are 27 T cell receptor beta chains sequenced from a single sample in a study of T cell changes during pregnancy in multiple sclerosis (dated by TCRdb to 2018 to 2020). Receptors were amplified or captured by the immunoSEQ multiplex PCR assay. Not all clones reach the TCRdb copy of this immuneACCESS table, which keeps in-frame sequences only. Checked studies attribute under half of the gap to unresolved V genes and leave the rest unexplained. The sample has around 57,000 clones on record, about 90% of them singletons. Of the sample, about 7% falls within the top ten clones. Sequences were derived from peripheral blood, sampled in the third trimester of pregnancy. The receptor set was obtained from a female donor in good health, enrolled as a control in a pregnancy study.

The J gene is TRBJ1-3, the V gene TRBV5-5; D might be TRBD1 (5 bases). Germline values: CDR1 SGHKS, CDR2 YYEKEE (reference sequence). This CDR3 is built from 17 residues. The V end lost 5 bases, the J end lost 1 base, and 19 bases lay between the germline ends. Here the CDR3 reads CASRPAGGTTSGNTIYF. The CDR3 nucleotides are TGTGCCAGCAGGCCTGCGGGCGGGACGACTTCTGGAAACACCATATATTTT.

V and J are TRBV11-3 and TRBJ1-1; D remains ambiguous. V was shortened by 0 bases and J by 7 bases, with 6 bases between the two germline ends. CDR1 is SGHNT, CDR2 YENEEA, per germline. The CDR3 has 12 residues. The CDR3 DNA follows: TGTGCCAGCAGCTTAGATCCTTATGAAGCTTTCTTT. This encodes CASSLDPYEAFF.

This clone appeared once. J is TRBJ1-1 and V is TRBV6-6; no clear D. The CDR3 is 12 amino acids. The ends were cut back, 1 base at V and 5 bases at J, with 5 bases in the middle. The germline CDR1 and CDR2 sequences are MNHNY and SVGAGI (reference sequence). The CDR3 spells CASSYFTTEAFF. As DNA, the CDR3 is TGTGCCAGCAGTTACTTTACTACTGAAGCTTTCTTT.

The chain has TRBV7-9 and TRBJ2-1; the D gene is possibly TRBD1 (5 bases). The CDR3 covers 17 residues. The germline V gene encodes CDR1 SEHNR and CDR2 FQNEAQ (reference sequence). V lost 5 bases and J 0 bases, leaving 17 bases between the germline ends. The chain's CDR3 is CASSHKWGVDSYNEQFF. CDR3 nucleotide sequence: TGTGCCAGCAGCCATAAATGGGGCGTAGACTCCTACAATGAGCAGTTCTTC.

The chain links TRBV30 to TRBJ2-5; perhaps TRBD2 as D (5 bases). The V gene's germline CDR1 is GTSNPN and CDR2 SVGIG (reference sequence). Trimming left V 4 bases short and J 5 bases short, with 20 bases between. This CDR3 is built from 15 residues. CDR3 sequence reads: CAWTSGRTAGETQYF. DNA for the CDR3: TGTGCCTGGACCAGCGGAAGGACGGCGGGCGAGACCCAGTACTTC.

The rearrangement uses TRBV7-9 and TRBJ1-5; D possibly corresponds to TRBD1 (6 bases). The germline V gene has CDR1 SEHNR and CDR2 FQNEAQ (reference sequence). The CDR3 has 16 amino acids. V lost 0 bases to trimming and J lost 3 bases, with 12 bases between them. CDR3 amino acids: CASSLAPGGANQPQHF. The CDR3 coding sequence is TGTGCCAGCAGCTTAGCGCCCGGGGGGGCCAATCAGCCCCAGCATTTT.

This chain uses TRBV5-1 with TRBJ1-1, with 7 bases aligning to TRBD1. This CDR3 has 10 amino acids. The V and J ends lost 4 bases and 11 bases, in that order; junction bases with no gene match: 2. CDR1 and CDR2 from the germline V gene are SGHRS and YFSETQ. CDR3 amino acids: CASSQGGAFF. DNA of the CDR3: TGCGCCAGCAGCCAGGGGGGCGCTTTCTTT.

The chain links TRBV7-9 to TRBJ1-1; 7 nucleotides agree with TRBD1. V lost 5 bases, J lost 1 base, and 4 bases stayed unmatched. The CDR3 consists of 14 residues. Per the germline V gene, CDR1 is SEHNR and CDR2 is FQNEAQ (reference sequence). CDR3 in DNA: TGTGCCAGCAGCCCCCGGGACAGGAACACTGAAGCTTTCTTT. Encoded protein: CASSPRDRNTEAFF.

The chain joins TRBV5-1 to TRBJ2-7; 10 bases align to TRBD1. This CDR3 region has 16 residues. The trim removed 4 bases at V and 6 bases at J, leaving 13 bases unmatched. CDR1 and CDR2 (germline): SGHRS, YFSETQ. This CDR3 reads CASSQDGRQGAIEQYF. CDR3 bases: TGCGCCAGCAGCCAAGACGGGAGACAGGGGGCTATCGAGCAGTACTTC.

The genes are TRBV9 and TRBJ2-4, with D perhaps TRBD2 (7 bases). V was clipped by 7 bases and J by 0 bases, with 14 bases between them. The CDR3 runs 15 residues. Germline lookup yields CDR1 SGDLS and CDR2 YYNGEE. The CDR3 DNA follows: TGTGCCAGCTCAAAGGGGGGGATAGCCAAAAACATTCAGTACTTC. Its translation: CASSKGGIAKNIQYF.

The V call is TRBV6-5, the J call TRBJ1-2, with TRBD1 matching 8 bases. The J segment lost 3 bases and the V segment lost 4 bases, leaving 4 bases of the junction unmatched. CDR3 length equals 14 residues. CDR1 MNHEY and CDR2 SVGAGI come from the germline V gene. In nucleotides, the CDR3 is TGTGCCAGCAGTTTAACAGGGGGTGACTATGGCTACACCTTC. Its protein product is CASSLTGGDYGYTF.

V and J are TRBV27 and TRBJ2-3; 11 positions match TRBD2. Germline CDR1 reads MNHEY; CDR2 reads SMNVEV (reference sequence). This CDR3 comprises 14 residues. V lost 10 bases, J lost 0 bases, and 3 bases stayed unmatched. The CDR3 sequence: CATRTSGSTDTQYF. For the CDR3, the DNA is TGTGCCACCAGGACTAGCGGGAGCACAGATACGCAGTATTTT.

The chain has TRBV11-3 and TRBJ1-2, with 8 bases fitting TRBD1. The J segment lost 7 bases and the V segment lost 0 bases, leaving 7 bases of the junction unmatched. The germline CDR1 and CDR2 sequences are SGHNT and YENEEA. This CDR3 has 15 amino acids. CDR3 loop: CASSLEGQGAAGYTF. CDR3 DNA sequence: TGTGCCAGCAGCTTAGAGGGTCAGGGGGCAGCTGGCTACACCTTC.

The rearrangement uses TRBV7-8 and TRBJ2-2; D call uncertain. V was pared by 2 bases and J by 5 bases, with 6 bases between. CDR3 length: 13 amino acids. Germline lookup yields CDR1 SGHVS and CDR2 FQNEAQ. The CDR3 region is CASSLTRTGELFF. CDR3 nucleotides: TGTGCCAGCAGCTTAACCAGGACCGGGGAGCTGTTTTTT. Complete variable domain (other parts from reference TRBV7-8 and TRBJ2-2): GAGVSQSPRYKVAKRGQDVALRCDPISGHVSLFWYQQALGQGPEFLTYFQNEAQLDKSGLPSDRFFAERPEGSVSTLKIQRTQQEDSAVYLCASSLTRTGELFFGEGSRLTVL.

A word on this clone: Other DNA sequences in the sample encode the same CDR3. The rearrangement joins TRBV19 to TRBJ1-1, with 7 bases lining up with TRBD1. Germline trimming cut 1 base from V and 0 bases from J; bases unmatched to any gene: 2. From germline, CDR1 is LNHDA and CDR2 SQIVND (reference sequence). This CDR3 region has 15 residues. The CDR3 coding sequence is TGTGCCAGTAGTATAGGGACAGGCGTGAACACTGAAGCTTTCTTT. It translates to CASSIGTGVNTEAFF.

The chain recombines TRBV2 with TRBJ2-5, with TRBD1 matching over 8 bases. Germline-derived CDR1 and CDR2 are SNHLY and FYNNEI. The CDR3 extends over 16 amino acids. After removal of 7 bases from V and 4 bases from J, the junction contained 14 bases not matched to a gene. The CDR3 DNA reads TGTGCCAGCAACCCGACAGGGGCGCAAATCCGAGAGACCCAGTACTTC. Protein sequence: CASNPTGAQIRETQYF. Using reference TRBV2 and TRBJ2-5 for the parts outside the CDR3, the full variable domain is EPEVTQTPSHQVTQMGQEVILRCVPISNHLYFYWYRQILGQKVEFLVSFYNNEISEKSEIFDDQFSVERPDGSNFTLKIRSTKLEDSAMYFCASNPTGAQIRETQYFGPGTRLLVL.

V gene TRBV5-4 combines with J gene TRBJ2-1; 7 bases align to TRBD2. CDR3 length equals 16 residues. After removal of 4 bases from V and 0 bases from J, the junction contained 7 bases not matched to a gene. Germline loops: CDR1 SGHNT, CDR2 YYREEE (reference sequence). In nucleotides, the CDR3 is TGTGCCAGCAGCATATCAGCGGGACGCTCCTACAATGAGCAGTTCTTC. This encodes CASSISAGRSYNEQFF.

The chain's CDR3 is CASSWGPGGGNEQFF. The CDR3 bases are TGTGCCAGCAGTTGGGGCCCAGGGGGCGGGAATGAGCAGTTCTTC. The chain carries TRBV6-5 and TRBJ2-1; 8 bases map to TRBD1. The germline gives CDR1 MNHEY, CDR2 SVGAGI. The CDR3 runs to 15 residues. J lost 7 bases, V lost 4 bases, and 9 bases had no gene match.

The chain is built from TRBV9 and TRBJ1-4, with unresolved D. The CDR3 is made up of 14 amino acids. Deletions cut 5 bases from V and 2 bases from J, with 10 bases between. The germline CDR1 and CDR2 sequences are SGDLS and YYNGEE. CDR3 nucleotides: TGTGCCAGCAGTGAGGGTGGCACTAATGAAAAACTGTTTTTT. Translated: CASSEGGTNEKLFF.

In DNA form, the CDR3 reads TGTGCCAGCAGCTTGGACGGGACACCCAATGAAAAACTGTTTTTT. This gives the protein CASSLDGTPNEKLFF. The rearrangement joins TRBV5-6 to TRBJ1-4; tentatively, D is TRBD1 (6 bases). Between the trimmed V and J ends, which lost 0 bases and 5 bases, there was a span of 11 bases. The length of the CDR3 is 15 residues. Germline loops: CDR1 SGHDT, CDR2 YYEEEE.

As regards this clone: This CDR3 fails to terminate in the conserved phenylalanine or tryptophan, so it likely reflects a read error. The chain joins TRBV29-1 to TRBJ1-2; 10 bases fit TRBD1. Germline CDR1 and CDR2: SQVTM and ANQGSEA. The CDR3 sequence is 12 residues long. V shed 4 bases and J 8 bases; nucleotides not matched to a gene: 4. The CDR3 nucleotides are TGCAGCGTTGGACAGGGGGCCTTCGGCTACACCCTC. It yields the protein CSVGQGAFGYTL.

This chain uses TRBV18 with TRBJ2-6, with TRBD1 as a possible D gene (6 bases). The V gene lost 4 bases and the J gene lost 2 bases, with 9 bases spanning the gap. The germline V gene encodes CDR1 KGHSH and CDR2 LQKENI. This CDR3 contains 15 residues. This CDR3 is CASSLQGTGANVLTF. The CDR3 DNA is TGTGCCAGCTCACTTCAGGGGACTGGGGCCAACGTCCTGACTTTC.

The rearrangement links TRBV7-8 to TRBJ1-6; perhaps TRBD1 as D (6 bases). The CDR3 loop spans 14 amino acids. The V gene lost 1 base and the J gene lost 12 bases, with 13 bases spanning the gap. Germline CDR1 SGHVS, CDR2 FQNEAQ. DNA of the CDR3: TGTGCCAGCAGCTTAGGGGACAAAGTAGGACCCCTCCACTTT. Its protein product is CASSLGDKVGPLHF. Variable domain in full (rest from reference TRBV7-8 and TRBJ1-6): GAGVSQSPRYKVAKRGQDVALRCDPISGHVSLFWYQQALGQGPEFLTYFQNEAQLDKSGLPSDRFFAERPEGSVSTLKIQRTQQEDSAVYLCASSLGDKVGPLHFGNGTRLTVT.

The CDR3, as DNA: TGTGCCTGGGGTCGGGGTGGCTACACCTTC. Its protein product is CAWGRGGYTF. The chain joins TRBV30 to TRBJ1-2; D is undetermined. CDR1 and CDR2 from the germline V gene are GTSNPN and SVGIG (reference sequence). The CDR3 consists of 10 residues. The germline V and J ends were trimmed by 5 bases and 7 bases, with 8 bases remaining between them.

CDR3 loop: CASSESSGSIYEQFF. The CDR3 DNA follows: TGTGCCAGCAGCGAATCTAGCGGGAGCATCTATGAGCAGTTCTTC. This chain joins TRBV6-1 and TRBJ2-1; 10 nucleotides agree with TRBD2. V dropped 6 bases and J dropped 8; count of bases not matched to a gene: 10. This CDR3 has 15 residues. CDR1 is MNHNS, CDR2 SASEGT, per germline.

Note on this clone: The CDR3 end shows no conserved phenylalanine or tryptophan, and so a read error is likely. The limits of the CDR3 on the DNA are not certain, so only TCRdb's listed CDR3 is given. The chain employs TRBV7-9 and TRBJ1-5. The CDR3 length equals 12 residues, ends included. The V gene's germline CDR1 is SEHNR and CDR2 FQNEAQ (reference sequence). The CDR3 loop reads CASSLAVIVRPL.

V gene TRBV7-9 combines with J gene TRBJ2-7; weak D call: TRBD2 (6 bases). The length of the CDR3 is 17 residues. Germline V gene sequence: CDR1 SEHNR, CDR2 FQNEAQ (reference sequence). Trimming shortened V by 1 base and J by 6 bases, and 22 bases separated the two germline ends. This CDR3 reads CASSLGGPAGTPIEQYF. As DNA, the CDR3 is TGTGCCAGCAGCTTAGGTGGCCCTGCAGGGACTCCCATCGAGCAGTACTTC. Filled out from reference TRBV7-9 and TRBJ2-7, the complete variable domain reads DTGVSQNPRHKITKRGQNVTFRCDPISEHNRLYWYRQTLGQGPEFLTYFQNEAQLEKSRLLSDRFSAERPKGSFSTLEIQRTEQGDSAMYLCASSLGGPAGTPIEQYFGPGTRLTVT.